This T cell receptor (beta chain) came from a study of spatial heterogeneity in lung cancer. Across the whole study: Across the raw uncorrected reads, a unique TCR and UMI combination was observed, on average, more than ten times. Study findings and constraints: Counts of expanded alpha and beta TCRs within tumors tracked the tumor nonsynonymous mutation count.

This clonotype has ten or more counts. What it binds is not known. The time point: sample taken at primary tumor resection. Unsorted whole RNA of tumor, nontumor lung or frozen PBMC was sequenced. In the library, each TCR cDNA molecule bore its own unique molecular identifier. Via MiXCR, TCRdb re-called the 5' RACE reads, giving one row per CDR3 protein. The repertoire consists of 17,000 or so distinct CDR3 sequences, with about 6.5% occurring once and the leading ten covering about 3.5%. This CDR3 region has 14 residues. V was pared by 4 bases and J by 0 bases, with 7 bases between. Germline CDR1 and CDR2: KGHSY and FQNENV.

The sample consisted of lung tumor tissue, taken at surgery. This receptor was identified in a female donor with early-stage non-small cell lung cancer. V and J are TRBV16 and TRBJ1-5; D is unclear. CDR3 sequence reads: CASSLSNSNQPQHF. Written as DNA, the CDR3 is TGTGCCAGCAGCCTTAGTAATAGCAATCAGCCCCAGCATTTT.